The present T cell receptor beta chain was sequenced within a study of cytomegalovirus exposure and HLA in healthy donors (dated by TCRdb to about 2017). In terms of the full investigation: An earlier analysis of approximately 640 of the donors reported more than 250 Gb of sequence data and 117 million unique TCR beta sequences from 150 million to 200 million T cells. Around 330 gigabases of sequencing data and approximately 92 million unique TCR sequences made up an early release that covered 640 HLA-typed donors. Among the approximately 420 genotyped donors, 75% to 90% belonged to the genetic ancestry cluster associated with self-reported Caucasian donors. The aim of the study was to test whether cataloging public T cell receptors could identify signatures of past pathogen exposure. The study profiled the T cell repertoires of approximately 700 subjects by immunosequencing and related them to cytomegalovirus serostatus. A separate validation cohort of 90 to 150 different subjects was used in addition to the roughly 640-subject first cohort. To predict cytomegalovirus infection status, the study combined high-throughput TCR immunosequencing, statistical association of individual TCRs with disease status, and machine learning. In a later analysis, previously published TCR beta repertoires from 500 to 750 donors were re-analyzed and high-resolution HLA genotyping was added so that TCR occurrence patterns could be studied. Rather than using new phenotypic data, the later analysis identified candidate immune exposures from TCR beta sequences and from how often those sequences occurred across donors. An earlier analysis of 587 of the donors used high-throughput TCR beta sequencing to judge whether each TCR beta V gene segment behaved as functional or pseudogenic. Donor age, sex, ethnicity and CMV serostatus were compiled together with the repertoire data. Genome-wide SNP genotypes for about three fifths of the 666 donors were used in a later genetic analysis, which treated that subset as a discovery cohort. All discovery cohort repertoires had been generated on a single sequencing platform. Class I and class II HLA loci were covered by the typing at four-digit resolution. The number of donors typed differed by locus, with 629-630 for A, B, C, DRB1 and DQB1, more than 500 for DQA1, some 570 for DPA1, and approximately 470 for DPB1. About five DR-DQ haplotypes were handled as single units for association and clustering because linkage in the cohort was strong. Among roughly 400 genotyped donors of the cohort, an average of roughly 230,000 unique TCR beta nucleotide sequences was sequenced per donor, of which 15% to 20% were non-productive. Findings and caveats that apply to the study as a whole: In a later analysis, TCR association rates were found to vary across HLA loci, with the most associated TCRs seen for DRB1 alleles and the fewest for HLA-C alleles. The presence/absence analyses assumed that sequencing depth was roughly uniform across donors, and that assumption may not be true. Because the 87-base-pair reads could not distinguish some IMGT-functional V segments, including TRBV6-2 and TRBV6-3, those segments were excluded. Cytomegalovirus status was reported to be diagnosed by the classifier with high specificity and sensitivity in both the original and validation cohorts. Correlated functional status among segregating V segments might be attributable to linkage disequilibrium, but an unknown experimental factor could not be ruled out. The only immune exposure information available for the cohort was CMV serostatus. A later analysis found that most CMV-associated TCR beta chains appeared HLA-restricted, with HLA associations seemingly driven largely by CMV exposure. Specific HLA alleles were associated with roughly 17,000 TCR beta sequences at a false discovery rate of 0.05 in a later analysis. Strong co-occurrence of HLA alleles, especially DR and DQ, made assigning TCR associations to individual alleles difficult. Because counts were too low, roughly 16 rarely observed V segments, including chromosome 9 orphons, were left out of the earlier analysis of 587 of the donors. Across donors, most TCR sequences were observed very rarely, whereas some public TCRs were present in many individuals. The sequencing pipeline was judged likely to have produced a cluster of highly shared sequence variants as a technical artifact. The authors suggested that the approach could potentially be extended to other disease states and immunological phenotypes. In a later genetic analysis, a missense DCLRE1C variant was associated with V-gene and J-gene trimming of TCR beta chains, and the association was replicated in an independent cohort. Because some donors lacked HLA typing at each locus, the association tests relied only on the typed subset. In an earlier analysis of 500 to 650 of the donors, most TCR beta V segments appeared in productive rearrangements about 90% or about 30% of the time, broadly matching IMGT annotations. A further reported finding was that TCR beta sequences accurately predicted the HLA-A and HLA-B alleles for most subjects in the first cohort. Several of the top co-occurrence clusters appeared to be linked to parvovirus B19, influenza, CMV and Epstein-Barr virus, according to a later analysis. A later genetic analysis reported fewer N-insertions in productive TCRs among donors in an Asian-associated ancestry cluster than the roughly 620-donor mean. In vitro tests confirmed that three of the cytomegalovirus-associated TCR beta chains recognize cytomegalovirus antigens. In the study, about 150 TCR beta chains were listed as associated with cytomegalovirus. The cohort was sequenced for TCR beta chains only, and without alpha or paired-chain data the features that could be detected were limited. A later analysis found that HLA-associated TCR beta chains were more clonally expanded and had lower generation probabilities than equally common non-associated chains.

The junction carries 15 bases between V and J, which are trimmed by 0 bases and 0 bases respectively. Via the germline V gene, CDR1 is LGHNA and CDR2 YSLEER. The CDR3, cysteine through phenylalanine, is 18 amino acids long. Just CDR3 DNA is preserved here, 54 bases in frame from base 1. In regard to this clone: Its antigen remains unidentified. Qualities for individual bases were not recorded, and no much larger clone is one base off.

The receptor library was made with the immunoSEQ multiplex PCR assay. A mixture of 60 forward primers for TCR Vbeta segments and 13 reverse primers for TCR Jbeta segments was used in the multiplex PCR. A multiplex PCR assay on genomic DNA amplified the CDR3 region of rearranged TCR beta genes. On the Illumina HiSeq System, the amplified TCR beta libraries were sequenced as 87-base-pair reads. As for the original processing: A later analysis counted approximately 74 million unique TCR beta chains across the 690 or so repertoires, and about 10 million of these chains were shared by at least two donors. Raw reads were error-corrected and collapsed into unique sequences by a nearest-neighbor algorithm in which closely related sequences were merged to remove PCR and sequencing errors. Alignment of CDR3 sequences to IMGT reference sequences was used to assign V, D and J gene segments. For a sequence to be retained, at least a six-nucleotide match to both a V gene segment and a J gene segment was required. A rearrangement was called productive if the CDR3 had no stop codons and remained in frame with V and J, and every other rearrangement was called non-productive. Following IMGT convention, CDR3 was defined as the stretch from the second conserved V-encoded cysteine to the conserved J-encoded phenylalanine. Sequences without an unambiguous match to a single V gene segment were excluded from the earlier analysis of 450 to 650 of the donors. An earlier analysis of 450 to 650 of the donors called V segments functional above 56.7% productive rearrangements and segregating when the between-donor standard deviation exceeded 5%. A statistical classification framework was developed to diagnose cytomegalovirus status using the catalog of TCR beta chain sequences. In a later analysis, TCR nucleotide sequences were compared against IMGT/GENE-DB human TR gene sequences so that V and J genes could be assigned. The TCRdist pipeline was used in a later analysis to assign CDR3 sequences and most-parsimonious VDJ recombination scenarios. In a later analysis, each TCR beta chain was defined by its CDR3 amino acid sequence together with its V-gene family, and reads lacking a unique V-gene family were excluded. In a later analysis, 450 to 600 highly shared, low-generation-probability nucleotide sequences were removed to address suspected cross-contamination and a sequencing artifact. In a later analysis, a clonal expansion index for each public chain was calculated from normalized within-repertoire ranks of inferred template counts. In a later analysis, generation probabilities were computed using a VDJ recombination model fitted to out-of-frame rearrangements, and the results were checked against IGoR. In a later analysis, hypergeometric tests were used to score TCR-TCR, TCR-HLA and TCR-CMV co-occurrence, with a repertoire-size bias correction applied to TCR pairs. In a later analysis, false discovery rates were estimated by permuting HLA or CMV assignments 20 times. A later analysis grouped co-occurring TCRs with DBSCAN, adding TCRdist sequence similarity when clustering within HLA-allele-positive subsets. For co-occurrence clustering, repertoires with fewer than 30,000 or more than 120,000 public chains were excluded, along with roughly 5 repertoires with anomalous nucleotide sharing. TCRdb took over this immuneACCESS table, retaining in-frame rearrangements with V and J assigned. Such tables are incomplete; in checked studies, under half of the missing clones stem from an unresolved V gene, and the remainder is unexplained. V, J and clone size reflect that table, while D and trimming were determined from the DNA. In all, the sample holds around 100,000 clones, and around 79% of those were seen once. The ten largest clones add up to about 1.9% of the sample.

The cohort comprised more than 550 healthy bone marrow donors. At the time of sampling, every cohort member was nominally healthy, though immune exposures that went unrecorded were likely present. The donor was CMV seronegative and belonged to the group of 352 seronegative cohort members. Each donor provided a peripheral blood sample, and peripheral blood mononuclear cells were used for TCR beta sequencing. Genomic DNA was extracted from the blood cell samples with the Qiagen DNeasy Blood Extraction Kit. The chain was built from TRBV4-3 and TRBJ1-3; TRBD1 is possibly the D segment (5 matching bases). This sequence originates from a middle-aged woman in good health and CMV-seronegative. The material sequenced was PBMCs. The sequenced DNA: TGCGCCAGCAGCCAAGAAAGGCCGGGGGGGGACTCTGGAAACACCATATATTTT. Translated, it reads CASSQERPGGDSGNTIYF.